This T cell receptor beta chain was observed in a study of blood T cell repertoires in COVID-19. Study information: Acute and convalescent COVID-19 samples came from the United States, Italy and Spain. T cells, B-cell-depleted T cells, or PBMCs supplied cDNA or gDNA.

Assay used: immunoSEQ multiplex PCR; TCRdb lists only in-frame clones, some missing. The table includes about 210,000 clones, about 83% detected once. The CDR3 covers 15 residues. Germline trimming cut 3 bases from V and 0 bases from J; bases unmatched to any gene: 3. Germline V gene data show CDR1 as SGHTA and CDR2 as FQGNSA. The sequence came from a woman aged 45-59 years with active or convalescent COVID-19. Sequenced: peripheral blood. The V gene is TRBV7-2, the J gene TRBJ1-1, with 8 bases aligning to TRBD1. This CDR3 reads CASSFTGGLNTEAFF. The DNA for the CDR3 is TGTGCCAGCAGCTTCACAGGGGGGTTGAACACTGAAGCTTTCTTT.